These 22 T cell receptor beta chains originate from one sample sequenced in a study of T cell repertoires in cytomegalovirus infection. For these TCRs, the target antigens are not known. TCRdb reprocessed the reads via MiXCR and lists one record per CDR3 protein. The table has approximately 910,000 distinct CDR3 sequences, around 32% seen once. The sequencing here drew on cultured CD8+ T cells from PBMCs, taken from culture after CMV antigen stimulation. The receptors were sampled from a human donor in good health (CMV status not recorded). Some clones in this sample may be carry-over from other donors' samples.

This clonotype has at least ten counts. The CDR3 DNA reads as TGTGCCAGCAGTAACCCGGGGGAGGAAGAGACCCAGTACTTC. Translating gives CASSNPGEEETQYF. V is TRBV12-3 or TRBV12-4 and J is TRBJ2-5; a possible D gene is TRBD2 (6 bases). The V end was cut by 5 bases, the J end by 3 bases, with 13 bases between. The CDR3 is 14 residues long.

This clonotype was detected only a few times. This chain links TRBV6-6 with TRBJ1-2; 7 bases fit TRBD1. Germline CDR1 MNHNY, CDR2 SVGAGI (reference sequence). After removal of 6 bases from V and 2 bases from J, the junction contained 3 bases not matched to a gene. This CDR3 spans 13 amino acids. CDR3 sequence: CASRGTENYGYTF. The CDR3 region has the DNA TGTGCCAGCAGGGGGACAGAGAACTATGGCTACACCTTC.

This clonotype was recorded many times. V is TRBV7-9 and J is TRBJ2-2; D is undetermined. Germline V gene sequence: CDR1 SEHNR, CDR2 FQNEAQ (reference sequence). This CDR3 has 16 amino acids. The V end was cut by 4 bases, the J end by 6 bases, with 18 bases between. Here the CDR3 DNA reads TGTGCCAGCAGCTCCCACATCGGCTCCCTCGCCGGGGAGCTGTTTTTT. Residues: CASSSHIGSLAGELFF.

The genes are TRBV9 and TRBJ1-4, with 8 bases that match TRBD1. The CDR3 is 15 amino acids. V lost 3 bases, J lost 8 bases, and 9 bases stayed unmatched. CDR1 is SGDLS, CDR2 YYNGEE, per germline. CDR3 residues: CASSEDAGGGEKLFF. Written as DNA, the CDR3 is TGTGCCAGCAGCGAGGACGCAGGGGGCGGGGAAAAACTGTTTTTT.

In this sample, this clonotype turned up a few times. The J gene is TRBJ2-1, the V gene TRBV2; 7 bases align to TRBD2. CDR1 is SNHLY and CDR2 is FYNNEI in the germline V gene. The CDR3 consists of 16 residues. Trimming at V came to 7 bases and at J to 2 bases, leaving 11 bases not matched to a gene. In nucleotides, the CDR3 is TGTGCCAGCATCAAAAGGGGAGGGGAAACCTACAATGAGCAGTTCTTC. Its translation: CASIKRGGETYNEQFF.

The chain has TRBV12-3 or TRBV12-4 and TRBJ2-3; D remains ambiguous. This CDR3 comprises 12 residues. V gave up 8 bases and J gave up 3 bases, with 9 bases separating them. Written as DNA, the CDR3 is TGTGCCAGCTCCCAATGGACAGATACGCAGTATTTT. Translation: CASSQWTDTQYF.

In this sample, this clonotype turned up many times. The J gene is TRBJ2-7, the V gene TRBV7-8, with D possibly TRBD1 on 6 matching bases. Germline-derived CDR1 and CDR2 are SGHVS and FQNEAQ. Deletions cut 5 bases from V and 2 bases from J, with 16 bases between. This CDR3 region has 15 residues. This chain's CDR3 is CASSLGAELPYEQYV. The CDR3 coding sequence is TGTGCCAGCAGCCTGGGGGCAGAACTACCCTACGAGCAGTACGTC.

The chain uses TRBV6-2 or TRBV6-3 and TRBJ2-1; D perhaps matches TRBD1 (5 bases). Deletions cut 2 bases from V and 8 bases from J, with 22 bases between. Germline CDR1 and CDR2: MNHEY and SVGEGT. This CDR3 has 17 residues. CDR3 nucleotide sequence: TGTGCCAGCAGTTACACCACAGGAGATGGGAAGTTCTATGAGCAGTTCTTC. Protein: CASSYTTGDGKFYEQFF.

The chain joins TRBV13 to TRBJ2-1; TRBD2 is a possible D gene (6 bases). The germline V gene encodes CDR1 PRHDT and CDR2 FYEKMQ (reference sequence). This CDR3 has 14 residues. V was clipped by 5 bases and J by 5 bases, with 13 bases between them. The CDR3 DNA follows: TGTGCCAGCAGCGCCGGACTAAGAAACAATGAGCAGTTCTTC. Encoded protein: CASSAGLRNNEQFF.

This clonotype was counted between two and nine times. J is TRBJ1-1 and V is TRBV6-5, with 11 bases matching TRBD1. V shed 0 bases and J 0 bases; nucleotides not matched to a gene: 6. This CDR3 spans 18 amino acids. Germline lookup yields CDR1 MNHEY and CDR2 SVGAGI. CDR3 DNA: TGTGCCAGCAGTTACTCGAAAGGGACAGGGGGGTTGAACACTGAAGCTTTCTTT. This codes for CASSYSKGTGGLNTEAFF.

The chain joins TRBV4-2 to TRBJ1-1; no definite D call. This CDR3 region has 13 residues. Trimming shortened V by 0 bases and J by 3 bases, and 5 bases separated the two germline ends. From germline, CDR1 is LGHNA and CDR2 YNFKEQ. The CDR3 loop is CASSQELDTEAFF. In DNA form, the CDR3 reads TGTGCCAGCAGCCAAGAACTGGACACTGAAGCTTTCTTT.

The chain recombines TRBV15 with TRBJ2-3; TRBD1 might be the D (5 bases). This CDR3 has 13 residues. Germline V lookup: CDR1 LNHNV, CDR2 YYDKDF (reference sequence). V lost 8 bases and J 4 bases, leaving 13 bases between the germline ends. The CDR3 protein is CATRPRGPDTQYF. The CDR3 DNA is TGTGCCACCCGCCCTAGGGGTCCAGATACGCAGTATTTT.

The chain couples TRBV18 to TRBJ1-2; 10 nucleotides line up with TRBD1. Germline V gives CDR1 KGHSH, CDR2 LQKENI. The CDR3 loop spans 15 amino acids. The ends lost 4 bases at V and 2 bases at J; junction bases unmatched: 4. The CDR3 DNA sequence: TGTGCCAGCTCACACGACAGGGGGCCGAACTATGGCTACACCTTC. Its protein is CASSHDRGPNYGYTF.

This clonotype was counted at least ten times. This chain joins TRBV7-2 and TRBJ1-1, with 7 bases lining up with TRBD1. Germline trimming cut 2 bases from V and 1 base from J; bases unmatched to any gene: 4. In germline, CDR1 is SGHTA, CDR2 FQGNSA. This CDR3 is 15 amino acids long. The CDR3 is CASSLSRTGNTEAFF. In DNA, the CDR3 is TGTGCCAGCAGCTTATCCCGGACAGGGAACACTGAAGCTTTCTTT.

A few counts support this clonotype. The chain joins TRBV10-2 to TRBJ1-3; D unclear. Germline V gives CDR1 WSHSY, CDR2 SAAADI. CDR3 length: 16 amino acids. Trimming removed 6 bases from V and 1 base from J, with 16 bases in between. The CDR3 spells CASSGLVSASGNTIYF. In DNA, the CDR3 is TGCGCCAGCAGCGGCCTGGTCTCTGCTTCTGGAAACACCATATATTTT.

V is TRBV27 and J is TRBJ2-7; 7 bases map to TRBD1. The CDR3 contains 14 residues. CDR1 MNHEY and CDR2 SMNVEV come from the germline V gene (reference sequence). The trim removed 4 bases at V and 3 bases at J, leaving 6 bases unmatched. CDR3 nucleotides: TGTGCCAGCAGTTCCGGGACAGTCTTCTACGAGCAGTACTTC. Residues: CASSSGTVFYEQYF.

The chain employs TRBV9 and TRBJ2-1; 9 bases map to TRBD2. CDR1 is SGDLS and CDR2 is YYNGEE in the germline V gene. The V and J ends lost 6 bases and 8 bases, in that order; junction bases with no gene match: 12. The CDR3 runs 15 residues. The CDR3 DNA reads TGTGCCAGCAATCCCGTGCGGGGGGGCCTCGATGAGCAGTTCTTC. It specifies CASNPVRGGLDEQFF.

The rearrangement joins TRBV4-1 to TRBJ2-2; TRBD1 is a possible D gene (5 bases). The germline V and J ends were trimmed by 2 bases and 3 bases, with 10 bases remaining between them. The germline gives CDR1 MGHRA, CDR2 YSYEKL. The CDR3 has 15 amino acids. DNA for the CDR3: TGCGCCAGCAGCCAAAAGGGGTACGACACCGGGGAGCTGTTTTTT. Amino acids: CASSQKGYDTGELFF.

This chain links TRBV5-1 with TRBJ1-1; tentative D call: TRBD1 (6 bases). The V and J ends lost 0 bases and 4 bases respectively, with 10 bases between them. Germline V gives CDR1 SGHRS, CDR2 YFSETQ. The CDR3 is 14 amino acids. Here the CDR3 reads CASSLARGFTEAFF. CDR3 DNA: TGCGCCAGCAGCTTGGCCAGGGGATTCACTGAAGCTTTCTTT.

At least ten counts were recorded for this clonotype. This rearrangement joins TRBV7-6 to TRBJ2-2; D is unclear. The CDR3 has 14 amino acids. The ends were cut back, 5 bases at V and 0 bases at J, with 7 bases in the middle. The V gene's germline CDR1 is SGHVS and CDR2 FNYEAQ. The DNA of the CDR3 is TGTGCCAGCAGCGAGTTCGCGAACACCGGGGAGCTGTTTTTT. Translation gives CASSEFANTGELFF.

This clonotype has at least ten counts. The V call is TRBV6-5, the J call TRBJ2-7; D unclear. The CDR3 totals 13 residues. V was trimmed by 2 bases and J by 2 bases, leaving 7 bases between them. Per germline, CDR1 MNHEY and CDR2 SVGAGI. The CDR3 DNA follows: TGTGCCAGCAGTTACGCCGCTACCTACGAGCAGTACTTC. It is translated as CASSYAATYEQYF.

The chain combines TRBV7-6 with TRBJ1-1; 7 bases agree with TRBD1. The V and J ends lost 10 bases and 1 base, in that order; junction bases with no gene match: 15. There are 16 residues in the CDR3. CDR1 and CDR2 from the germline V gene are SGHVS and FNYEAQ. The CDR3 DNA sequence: TGTGCCAACAGTATGGAGTTGGCAGGGGGGAACACTGAAGCTTTCTTT. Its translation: CANSMELAGGNTEAFF.